The 28 T cell receptor beta chains below were found in one sample sequenced in a study of T-cell reconstitution after alpha-beta-depleted transplantation in children. Construction of the TCRbeta library involved unique molecular identifiers. MiXCR, applied by TCRdb to the PCR reads, yields one record per CDR3 protein. The sample has about 580,000 distinct CDR3 sequences; about 21% are singletons. The specimen comprised PBMCs, mostly from graft donor cells, sampled 360 days after TCRalphabeta/CD19-depleted stem cell transplant. The receptors were sampled from a boy under two years old who had a stem cell transplant for acute myeloid leukemia, so the T cells may come from the graft donor.

This clonotype was seen at least ten times. The rearrangement joins TRBV29-1 to TRBJ1-1, with TRBD1 matching over 9 bases. V was clipped by 8 bases and J by 1 base; unmatched bases: 8. Germline-derived CDR1 and CDR2 are SQVTM and ANQGSEA. This CDR3 comprises 14 residues. The CDR3 nucleotides are TGCAGCTCCGATCTGACAGGGGGGAACACTGAAGCTTTCTTT. Translation gives CSSDLTGGNTEAFF.

This clonotype appeared many times. V gene TRBV29-1 combines with J gene TRBJ2-4, with 8 bases identical to TRBD1. Germline V CDR1 and CDR2: SQVTM, ANQGSEA. CDR3 size: 13 residues. V dropped 6 bases and J dropped 5; count of bases not matched to a gene: 6. This CDR3 is CSVGWTGQNIQYF. CDR3 sequence (DNA): TGCAGCGTGGGATGGACAGGGCAAAACATTCAGTACTTC.

This clonotype has more than one count but fewer than ten. The chain carries TRBV20-1 and TRBJ2-7, with D possibly TRBD2 on 5 matching bases. The V gene's germline CDR1 is DFQATT and CDR2 SNEGSKA (reference sequence). CDR3 length: 14 residues. V shed 1 base and J shed 7 bases, with 17 bases lying between them. For the CDR3, the DNA is TGCAGTGCTAGAGGAGGGAACTCCCCGTGGGAGCAGTACTTC. Translation gives CSARGGNSPWEQYF.

The chain joins TRBV14 to TRBJ2-7, with D unresolved. Germline V gives CDR1 SGHDN, CDR2 FVKESK. The CDR3 consists of 13 residues. V was clipped by 0 bases and J by 3 bases, with 6 bases between them. The CDR3 coding sequence is TGTGCCAGCAGCCAAGAGCGGTTCTACGAGCAGTACTTC. It specifies CASSQERFYEQYF.

The chain carries TRBV4-3 and TRBJ2-5; either TRBD1 or TRBD2 may supply D (6 bases each). The CDR3 sequence is 14 residues long. The V end lost 0 bases, the J end lost 5 bases, and 10 bases lay between the germline ends. CDR1 is LGHNA, CDR2 YSLEER, per germline. The CDR3 bases are TGCGCCAGCAGCCAAGATCGGGGGCTGGAGACCCAGTACTTC. Its translation is CASSQDRGLETQYF.

J is TRBJ1-2 and V is TRBV3-1, with D unresolved. CDR3 length equals 15 residues. The V gene lost 4 bases and the J gene lost 5 bases, with 17 bases spanning the gap. Germline lookup yields CDR1 LGHDT and CDR2 YNNKEL (reference sequence). CDR3 sequence: CASSPSGSFIYGYTF. As DNA, the CDR3 is TGTGCCAGCAGCCCCTCGGGATCGTTTATTTATGGCTACACCTTC.

The table lists this clonotype with many counts. The J gene is TRBJ1-2, the V gene TRBV28; D call uncertain. CDR1 is MDHEN, CDR2 SYDVKM, per germline. V dropped 5 bases and J dropped 2 bases, with 24 bases sitting between them. This CDR3 is built from 18 residues. CDR3: CASSLIVGDPSKNYGYTF. In nucleotides, the CDR3 is TGTGCCAGCAGTCTCATTGTGGGAGATCCCTCGAAGAACTATGGCTACACCTTC.

J is TRBJ2-7 and V is TRBV9; TRBD2 aligns across 8 bases. The CDR3 length is 15 residues. Unmatched junction bases numbered 10, after V lost 4 bases and J lost 4 bases. Germline loops: CDR1 SGDLS, CDR2 YYNGEE. The CDR3 loop reads CASSPSGGSAYEQYF. As DNA, the CDR3 is TGTGCCAGCAGCCCCTCGGGGGGGTCCGCTTACGAGCAGTACTTC.

This clonotype was recorded many times. This chain connects TRBV20-1 to TRBJ2-7; TRBD2 agrees at 8 bases. CDR1 DFQATT and CDR2 SNEGSKA come from the germline V gene (reference sequence). The CDR3 sequence is 14 residues long. J lost 1 base, V lost 3 bases, and 5 bases had no gene match. The CDR3 spells CSARLAGFSYEQYF. The CDR3 coding sequence is TGCAGTGCTAGGCTAGCGGGCTTTTCCTACGAGCAGTACTTC.

This chain uses TRBV4-3 with TRBJ1-2; 9 nucleotides line up with TRBD1. Germline V lookup: CDR1 LGHNA, CDR2 YSLEER. The CDR3 extends over 16 amino acids. V lost 1 base to trimming and J lost 4 bases; unmatched junction nucleotides: 7. CDR3 amino acids: CASSQGWDRVSYGYTF. The CDR3 bases are TGCGCCAGCAGCCAAGGCTGGGACAGGGTTAGCTATGGCTACACCTTC.

The chain recombines TRBV14 with TRBJ2-3; 15 bases are a match to TRBD2. The length of the CDR3 is 17 residues. The germline V gene has CDR1 SGHDN and CDR2 FVKESK. Losses at the gene ends were 7 bases for V and 8 bases for J; bases not matched to a gene: 13. In nucleotides, the CDR3 is TGTGCCAGCAACAACCCGGGACTAGCGGGGGGCATCAGTACGCAGTATTTT. Protein product: CASNNPGLAGGISTQYF.

This clonotype was seen repeatedly, ten times or more. The chain recombines TRBV20-1 with TRBJ2-4; D possibly corresponds to TRBD2 (5 bases). The CDR3 spans 12 residues. Germline CDR1 DFQATT, CDR2 SNEGSKA (reference sequence). CDR3 region: CRGRSDKNIQYF. As DNA, the CDR3 is TGCAGGGGTCGTAGCGACAAAAACATTCAGTACTTC.

This clonotype appeared many times. The CDR3 region has the DNA TGCGCCAGCAGCCCACACTACGGGGTAGGGAGCTCCTATAATTCACCCCTCCACTTT. Translating gives CASSPHYGVGSSYNSPLHF. J is TRBJ1-6 and V is TRBV4-3; D not certain. V shed 4 bases and J shed 0 bases, with 19 bases lying between them. The CDR3 is 19 amino acids. Germline V CDR1 and CDR2: LGHNA, YSLEER.

This clonotype has ten or more counts. V is TRBV5-1 and J is TRBJ1-1, with D possibly TRBD1 on 5 matching bases. V lost 5 bases and J lost 0, with 14 bases in between. This CDR3 is 15 amino acids long. Germline CDR1 reads SGHRS; CDR2 reads YFSETQ. CDR3 protein: CASRLRGPLNTEAFF. CDR3 in DNA: TGCGCCAGCAGGCTACGGGGACCCCTGAACACTGAAGCTTTCTTT. Full variable domain (outside the CDR3, taken from reference TRBV5-1 and TRBJ1-1): KAGVTQTPRYLIKTRGQQVTLSCSPISGHRSVSWYQQTPGQGLQFLFEYFSETQRNKGNFPGRFSGRQFSNSRSEMNVSTLELGDSALYLCASRLRGPLNTEAFFGQGTRLTVV.

J is TRBJ2-7 and V is TRBV21-1; no DNA check was done on the table's D call, TRBD1. TRBV21-1 is described as a pseudogene. The CDR3 has 14 amino acids. The CDR3 here is CASTRDTAAYEQYV. The CDR3 nucleotides are TGTGCCAGCACCCGGGACACGGCAGCCTACGAGCAGTACGTC.

V usage is TRBV6-9 and J usage is TRBJ1-3; no definite D call. The germline gives CDR1 MNHGY, CDR2 SVAAGI. V was pared by 4 bases and J by 0 bases, with 10 bases between. This CDR3 spans 15 amino acids. The CDR3 loop is CASSFDPFSGNTIYF. The CDR3 nucleotides are TGTGCCAGCAGTTTCGACCCATTCTCTGGAAACACCATATATTTT.

To note about this clonotype: Germline and junction disagree at one end, which may indicate a read error. This chain joins TRBV12-3 or TRBV12-4 and TRBJ2-7, with TRBD1 matching 8 bases. The CDR3 has 14 amino acids. The CDR3 DNA follows: TGTGCCAGCACTTTAACAGGGGGGAAGGCCGAGCAGTACTTC. Translated: CASTLTGGKAEQYF.

The rearrangement joins TRBV12-3 or TRBV12-4 to TRBJ1-2; D might be TRBD1 (6 bases). Trimming pared 6 bases from V and 7 bases from J, leaving 12 bases between. CDR3 size: 12 residues. The CDR3 DNA reads TGTGCCAGCAGCGAACAGGGTAGTGGCTACACCTTC. It specifies CASSEQGSGYTF.

The gene calls are TRBV7-6 and TRBJ2-3, with no clear D. Trimming cost V 2 bases and J 4 bases, with 10 bases left between them. The CDR3 has 14 amino acids. Germline V CDR1 and CDR2: SGHVS, FNYEAQ. DNA of the CDR3: TGTGCCAGCAGCTTAACAGTCCCGGCAGATACGCAGTATTTT. This translates into CASSLTVPADTQYF.

CDR3 residues: CASSEVGSGDTQYF. The CDR3 region has the DNA TGTGCCAGCAGTGAAGTCGGTAGCGGAGATACGCAGTATTTT. This chain connects TRBV6-1 to TRBJ2-3, with a weak D call TRBD2 (6 bases). The CDR3 loop spans 14 amino acids. CDR1 and CDR2 (germline): MNHNS, SASEGT. Trimming took 1 base from V and 5 from J, leaving 10 bases between them.

This clonotype was observed a handful of times. V and J are TRBV7-2 and TRBJ2-5; 8 nucleotides match TRBD2. Germline V lookup: CDR1 SGHTA, CDR2 FQGNSA. Trimming took 4 bases from V and 4 from J; bases not matched to a gene: 11. CDR3 length: 16 amino acids. The CDR3, as DNA: TGTGCCAGCAGCTCCCCCTTCGCGGGGGGCGGAGAGACCCAGTACTTC. This codes for CASSSPFAGGGETQYF.

This clonotype was counted at least ten times. The chain combines TRBV18 with TRBJ2-7, with D hard to call. Germline CDR1 and CDR2: KGHSH and LQKENI. CDR3 length equals 14 residues. V lost 6 bases to trimming and J lost 4 bases, with 16 bases between them. CDR3 region: CASSRNKGTYEQYF. CDR3 sequence (DNA): TGTGCCAGCTCCCGCAACAAGGGAACTTACGAGCAGTACTTC.

The CDR3 is CSARDPMGERPQHF. The CDR3, as DNA: TGCAGTGCTAGAGACCCCATGGGGGAGAGGCCCCAGCATTTT. V and J are TRBV20-1 and TRBJ1-5; tentatively, D is TRBD1 (5 bases). Germline V gene data show CDR1 as DFQATT and CDR2 as SNEGSKA (reference sequence). Trimming took 0 bases from V and 9 from J, leaving 15 bases between them. The CDR3 contains 14 residues.

The chain couples TRBV10-3 to TRBJ2-4, with D hard to call. The CDR3 runs 11 residues. V dropped 3 bases and J dropped 8 bases, with 5 bases sitting between them. Germline values: CDR1 ENHRY, CDR2 SYGVKD. CDR3: CAISDMDIQYF. The CDR3 bases are TGTGCCATCAGTGATATGGACATTCAGTACTTC.

The table lists this clonotype with many counts. The chain recombines TRBV7-9 with TRBJ2-1; no reliable D call. This CDR3 region has 14 residues. Trimming stripped 0 bases from V and 3 bases from J, with 6 bases between. The germline V gene has CDR1 SEHNR and CDR2 FQNEAQ (reference sequence). The CDR3 DNA follows: TGTGCCAGCAGCTTAGCGAACGTCTACAATGAGCAGTTCTTC. This translates into CASSLANVYNEQFF.

The rearrangement uses TRBV20-1 and TRBJ1-2; 7 bases align to TRBD1. The CDR3 consists of 15 residues. With V trimmed by 3 bases and J by 3 bases, 10 bases remained unmatched. Germline CDR1 is DFQATT and CDR2 is SNEGSKA (reference sequence). CDR3 protein: CSASRRTQGDYGYTF. The CDR3 DNA sequence: TGCAGTGCTAGTCGAAGGACGCAGGGGGACTATGGCTACACCTTC.

This clonotype was counted only a few times. The V call is TRBV20-1, the J call TRBJ1-1, with D unresolved. Germline V CDR1 and CDR2: DFQATT, SNEGSKA (reference sequence). Trimming shortened V by 7 bases and J by 0 bases, and 6 bases separated the two germline ends. The CDR3 consists of 11 residues. The CDR3 here is CSGGMNTEAFF. Here the CDR3 DNA reads TGCAGTGGGGGTATGAACACTGAAGCTTTCTTT.

This clonotype was observed a few times. The chain combines TRBV27 with TRBJ2-1; no clear D gene. The ends were cut back, 2 bases at V and 6 bases at J, with 8 bases in the middle. The CDR3 runs 13 residues. Looked up from germline, CDR1 is MNHEY and CDR2 is SMNVEV (reference sequence). In DNA form, the CDR3 reads TGTGCCAGCAGTTTAGTGGGTTTCAATGAGCAGTTCTTC. It codes for CASSLVGFNEQFF.